This TCR beta chain originates from a study of shared clonotypes between healthy human individuals. Profiled with immunoSEQ multiplex PCR; TCRdb holds only in-frame clones, not every one. The table includes more than 2 million clones, around 93% detected once. The CDR3 has 14 amino acids. From germline, CDR1 is MGHRA and CDR2 YSYEKL. The germline V and J ends were trimmed by 2 bases and 1 base, with 8 bases remaining between them. CD8 cells classed as naive were CD45RO-negative and positively selected for CCR7, excluding terminally differentiated effector memory CD45RA+ cells. The TCR originated in a man between 18 and 29 years old in good health. Some clones in this sample may be carry-over from other donors' samples. V gene TRBV4-1 combines with J gene TRBJ2-5; D might be TRBD2 (5 bases). Sequenced material: naive CD8+ T cells from PBMCs. CDR3 in amino acids: CASSQPRGQETQYF. DNA for the CDR3: TGCGCCAGCAGCCAACCCCGGGGCCAAGAGACCCAGTACTTC.